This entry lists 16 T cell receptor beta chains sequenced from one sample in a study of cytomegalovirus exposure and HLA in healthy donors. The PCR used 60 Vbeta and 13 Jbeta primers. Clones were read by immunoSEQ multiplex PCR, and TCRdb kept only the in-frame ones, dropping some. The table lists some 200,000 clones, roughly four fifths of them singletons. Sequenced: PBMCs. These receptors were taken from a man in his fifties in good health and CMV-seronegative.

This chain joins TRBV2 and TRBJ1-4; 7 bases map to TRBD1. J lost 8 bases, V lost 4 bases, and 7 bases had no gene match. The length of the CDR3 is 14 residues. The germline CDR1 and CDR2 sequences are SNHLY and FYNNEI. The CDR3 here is CASSATGMGEKLFF. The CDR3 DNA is TGTGCCAGCAGTGCGACAGGGATGGGGGAAAAACTGTTTTTT.

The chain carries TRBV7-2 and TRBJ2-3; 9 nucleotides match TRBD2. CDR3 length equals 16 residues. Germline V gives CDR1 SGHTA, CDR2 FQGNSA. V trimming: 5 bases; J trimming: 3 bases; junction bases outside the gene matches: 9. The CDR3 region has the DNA TGTGCCAGCAGCAAGACCGGGACTAGCAGGACAGATACGCAGTATTTT. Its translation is CASSKTGTSRTDTQYF.

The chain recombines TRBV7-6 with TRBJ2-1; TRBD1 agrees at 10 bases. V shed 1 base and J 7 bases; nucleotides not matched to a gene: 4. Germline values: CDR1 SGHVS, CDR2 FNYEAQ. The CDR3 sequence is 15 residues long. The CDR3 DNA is TGTGCCAGCAGCTTAGGGACAGGGGGTTTTAATGAGCAGTTCTTC. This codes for CASSLGTGGFNEQFF.

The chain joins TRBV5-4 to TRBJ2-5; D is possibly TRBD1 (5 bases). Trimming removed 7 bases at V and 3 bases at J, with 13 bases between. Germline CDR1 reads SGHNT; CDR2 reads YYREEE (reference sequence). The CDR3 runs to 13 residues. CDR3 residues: CASGWGDKETQYF. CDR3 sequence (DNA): TGTGCCAGCGGGTGGGGCGATAAAGAGACCCAGTACTTC.

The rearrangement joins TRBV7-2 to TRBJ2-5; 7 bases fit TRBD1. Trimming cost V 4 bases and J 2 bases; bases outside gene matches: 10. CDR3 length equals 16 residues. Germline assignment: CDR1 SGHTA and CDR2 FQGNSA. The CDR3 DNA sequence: TGTGCCAGCAGCTCACAGGGGCCGCTGTCTCAAGAGACCCAGTACTTC. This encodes CASSSQGPLSQETQYF.

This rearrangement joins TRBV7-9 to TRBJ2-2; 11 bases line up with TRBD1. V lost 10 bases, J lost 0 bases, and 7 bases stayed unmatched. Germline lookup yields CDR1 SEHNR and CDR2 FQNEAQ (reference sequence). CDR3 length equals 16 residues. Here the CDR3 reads CATTKGQGANTGELFF. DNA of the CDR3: TGTGCCACCACTAAGGGACAGGGGGCGAACACCGGGGAGCTGTTTTTT.

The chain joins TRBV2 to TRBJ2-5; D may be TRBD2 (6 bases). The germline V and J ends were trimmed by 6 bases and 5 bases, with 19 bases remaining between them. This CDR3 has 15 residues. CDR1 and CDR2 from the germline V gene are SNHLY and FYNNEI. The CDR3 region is CASRGGSGRGETQYF. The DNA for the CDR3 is TGTGCCAGCAGGGGGGGTTCAGGGCGCGGCGAGACCCAGTACTTC.

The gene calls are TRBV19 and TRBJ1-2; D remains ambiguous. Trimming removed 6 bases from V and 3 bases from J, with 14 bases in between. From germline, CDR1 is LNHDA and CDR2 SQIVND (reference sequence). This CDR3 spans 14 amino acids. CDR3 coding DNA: TGTGCCAGTAGGTCTGGGAGGGAGTACTATGGCTACACCTTC. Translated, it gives CASRSGREYYGYTF.

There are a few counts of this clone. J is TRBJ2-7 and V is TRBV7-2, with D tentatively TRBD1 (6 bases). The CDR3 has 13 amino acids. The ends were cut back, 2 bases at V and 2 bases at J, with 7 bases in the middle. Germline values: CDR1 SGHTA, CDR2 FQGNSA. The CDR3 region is CASSLTGPYEQYF. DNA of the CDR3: TGTGCCAGCAGCTTAACAGGGCCCTACGAGCAGTACTTC.

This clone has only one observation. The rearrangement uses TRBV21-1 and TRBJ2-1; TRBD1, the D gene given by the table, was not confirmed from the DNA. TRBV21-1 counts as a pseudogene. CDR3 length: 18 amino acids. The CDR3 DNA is TGTGCCAGCAGCTTCCGTCCTACAGGGGGAAGCTCCTACAATGAGCAGTTCTTC. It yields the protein CASSFRPTGGSSYNEQFF.

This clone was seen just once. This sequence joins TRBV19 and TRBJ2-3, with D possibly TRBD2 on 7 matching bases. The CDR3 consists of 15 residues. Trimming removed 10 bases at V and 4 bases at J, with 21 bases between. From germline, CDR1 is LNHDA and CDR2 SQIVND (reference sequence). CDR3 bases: TGTGCCACACTGGAGGGGGGGGCGGGTGCAGATACGCAGTATTTT. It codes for CATLEGGAGADTQYF.

CDR3 protein: CASRGTGGHQPQHF. DNA of the CDR3: TGTGCCAGTAGGGGGACAGGGGGACATCAGCCCCAGCATTTT. This chain uses TRBV19 with TRBJ1-5, with 11 bases matching TRBD1. Germline V CDR1 and CDR2: LNHDA, SQIVND (reference sequence). The CDR3 is made up of 14 amino acids. V shed 6 bases, J shed 5 bases, and the junction held 3 bases outside the gene matches.

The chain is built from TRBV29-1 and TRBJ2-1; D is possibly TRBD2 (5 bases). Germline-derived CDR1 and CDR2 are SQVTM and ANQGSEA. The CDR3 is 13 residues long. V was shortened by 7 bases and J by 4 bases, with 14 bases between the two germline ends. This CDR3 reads CSGREGAYNEQFF. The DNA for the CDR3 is TGCAGCGGTCGAGAGGGAGCGTACAATGAGCAGTTCTTC.

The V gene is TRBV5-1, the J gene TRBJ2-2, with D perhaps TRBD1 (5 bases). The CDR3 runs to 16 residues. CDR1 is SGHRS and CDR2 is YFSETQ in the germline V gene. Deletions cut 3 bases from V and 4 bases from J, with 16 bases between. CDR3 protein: CASSSEGARATGELFF. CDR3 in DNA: TGCGCCAGCAGCTCGGAAGGAGCCAGGGCCACCGGGGAGCTGTTTTTT.

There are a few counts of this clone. The CDR3 coding sequence is TGCAGCGTTGAAGATCGGGTAGGTGTCTACAATGAGCAGTTCTTC. Amino acids: CSVEDRVGVYNEQFF. The V and J genes are TRBV29-1 and TRBJ2-1; D not certain. Germline V gene sequence: CDR1 SQVTM, CDR2 ANQGSEA. The CDR3 spans 15 residues. Trimming shortened V by 0 bases and J by 3 bases, and 12 bases separated the two germline ends.

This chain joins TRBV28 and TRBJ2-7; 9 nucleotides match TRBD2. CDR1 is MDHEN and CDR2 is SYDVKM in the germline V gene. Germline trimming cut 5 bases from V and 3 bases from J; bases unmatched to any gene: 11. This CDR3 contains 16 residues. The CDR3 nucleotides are TGTGCCAGCAGTCCTACCTTAGCGGGAGTAGTCTACGAGCAGTACTTC. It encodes CASSPTLAGVVYEQYF.